The rows below give T cell receptor beta chains drawn from one sample of a study of T cells in Graves' hyperthyroidism and ophthalmopathy. TCRdb recomputed calls from the multiplex PCR reads with MiXCR, one row per CDR3 protein. This table has roughly 750,000 distinct CDR3 sequences, 15% to 20% appearing once. Sequencing was carried out using blood. These receptor sequences come from a man between 18 and 29 years old with Graves' hyperthyroidism. The CDR3 runs from the conserved cysteine through the conserved F or W. D genes are given only for firm matches. Size is omitted from some rows. Given values are once, few, many or a class for expanded clones.

v_call: TRBV6-1
clone_size: few
j_call: TRBJ1-2
d_call: TRBD1
cdr3_aa: CASSPMTGDGYTF
cdr3_nt: TGTGCCAGCAGCCCTATGACAGGGGATGGCTACACCTTC

v_call: TRBV5-6
clone_size: few
j_call: TRBJ2-5
d_call: .
cdr3_aa: CASSFGSETQYF
cdr3_nt: TGTGCCAGCAGCTTTGGGTCGGAGACCCAGTACTTC

v_call: TRBV20-1
clone_size: few
j_call: TRBJ2-1
d_call: .
cdr3_aa: CRGRADDYNEQFF
cdr3_nt: TGCCGTGGCCGGGCGGACGACTACAATGAGCAGTTCTTC

v_call: TRBV7-2
clone_size: many
j_call: TRBJ2-3
d_call: TRBD2
cdr3_aa: CASSRGGGAGEDTQYF
cdr3_nt: TGTGCCAGCAGCCGAGGTGGAGGAGCGGGAGAAGATACGCAGTATTTT

v_call: TRBV6-1
clone_size: .
j_call: TRBJ2-1
d_call: .
cdr3_aa: CASSLGRGADEQFF
cdr3_nt: TGTGCCAGCAGTCTGGGACGTGGGGCGGATGAGCAGTTCTTC

v_call: TRBV28
clone_size: once
j_call: TRBJ2-7
d_call: .
cdr3_aa: CASSPQTEQYF
cdr3_nt: TGTGCCAGCAGTCCTCAGACAGAGCAGTACTTC

v_call: TRBV29-1
clone_size: .
j_call: TRBJ2-7
d_call: .
cdr3_aa: CSVVVLADEQYF
cdr3_nt: TGCAGCGTTGTCGTTCTAGCAGACGAGCAGTACTTC

v_call: TRBV20-1
clone_size: many
j_call: TRBJ2-3
d_call: .
cdr3_aa: CSATSRLAGGTDTQYF
cdr3_nt: TGCAGTGCTACCTCTCGGCTAGCTGGAGGGACAGATACGCAGTATTTT

v_call: TRBV12-3/TRBV12-4
clone_size: many
j_call: TRBJ2-3
d_call: TRBD2
cdr3_aa: CASRLSGSRTDTQYF
cdr3_nt: TGTGCCAGCAGACTTAGCGGGAGCCGGACAGATACGCAGTATTTT

v_call: TRBV12-3/TRBV12-4
clone_size: many
j_call: TRBJ2-3
d_call: .
cdr3_aa: CASSWSSGDRTDTQYF
cdr3_nt: TGTGCCAGCAGTTGGAGTAGCGGTGACCGCACAGATACGCAGTATTTT

v_call: TRBV6-1
clone_size: many
j_call: TRBJ1-6
d_call: .
cdr3_aa: CASSEGGYNSPLHF
cdr3_nt: TGTGCCAGCAGTGAAGGGGGCTATAATTCACCCCTCCACTTT

v_call: TRBV5-1
clone_size: many
j_call: TRBJ2-7
d_call: .
cdr3_aa: CASSLVTGPYEQYF
cdr3_nt: TGCGCCAGCAGCTTGGTGACTGGGCCCTACGAGCAGTACTTC

v_call: TRBV4-1
clone_size: few
j_call: TRBJ1-3
d_call: .
cdr3_aa: CASSRPIGGNTIYF
cdr3_nt: TGCGCCAGCAGCCGCCCTATAGGAGGAAACACCATATATTTT

v_call: TRBV3-1
clone_size: .
j_call: TRBJ1-3
d_call: TRBD1
cdr3_aa: CASSSTGRSGNTIYF
cdr3_nt: TGTGCCAGCAGCTCGACAGGGCGCTCTGGAAACACCATATATTTT

v_call: TRBV5-1
clone_size: .
j_call: TRBJ2-5
d_call: TRBD1
cdr3_aa: CASSVQGYQETQYF
cdr3_nt: TGCGCCAGCAGCGTACAGGGGTACCAAGAGACCCAGTACTTC

v_call: TRBV20-1
clone_size: .
j_call: TRBJ2-2
d_call: TRBD2
cdr3_aa: CSARDWGGETGRTGELFF
cdr3_nt: TGCAGTGCTAGAGATTGGGGGGGAGAGACGGGCAGGACCGGGGAGCTGTTTTTT

v_call: TRBV27
clone_size: few
j_call: TRBJ2-2
d_call: TRBD1
cdr3_aa: CASSLGPRGLGTGELFF
cdr3_nt: TGTGCCAGCAGTTTAGGCCCCAGGGGGCTAGGCACCGGGGAGCTGTTTTTT

v_call: TRBV2
clone_size: few
j_call: TRBJ2-7
d_call: TRBD2
cdr3_aa: CASSGGASGTREQYF
cdr3_nt: TGTGCCAGCAGTGGCGGGGCTAGCGGGACGCGGGAGCAGTACTTC

v_call: TRBV5-1
clone_size: .
j_call: TRBJ2-3
d_call: TRBD1
cdr3_aa: CASSSQPGQGRDTQYF
cdr3_nt: TGCGCCAGCAGCTCCCAGCCGGGACAGGGAAGAGATACGCAGTATTTT

v_call: TRBV6-6
clone_size: .
j_call: TRBJ1-1
d_call: TRBD1
cdr3_aa: CASSYPTGQGAAFF
cdr3_nt: TGTGCCAGCAGTTACCCCACGGGACAGGGGGCCGCTTTCTTT

v_call: TRBV24-1
clone_size: few
j_call: TRBJ1-5
d_call: TRBD1
cdr3_aa: CATSDQGQGNQPQHF
cdr3_nt: TGTGCCACCAGTGATCAGGGACAGGGCAATCAGCCCCAGCATTTT

v_call: TRBV19
clone_size: .
j_call: TRBJ2-1
d_call: .
cdr3_aa: CASSPEDHYNEQFF
cdr3_nt: TGTGCCAGTAGTCCCGAAGACCACTACAATGAGCAGTTCTTC

v_call: TRBV4-1
clone_size: .
j_call: TRBJ1-5
d_call: TRBD1
cdr3_aa: CASGTGWEPQHF
cdr3_nt: TGCGCCAGCGGGACAGGGTGGGAGCCCCAGCATTTT

v_call: TRBV28
clone_size: .
j_call: TRBJ2-1
d_call: TRBD1
cdr3_aa: CASRTTGGSYNEQFF
cdr3_nt: TGTGCCAGCAGAACGACAGGGGGCTCCTACAATGAGCAGTTCTTC

v_call: TRBV5-1
clone_size: few
j_call: TRBJ1-1
d_call: TRBD1
cdr3_aa: CASSLRSNRGNTEAFF
cdr3_nt: TGCGCCAGCAGCTTGCGTTCCAACAGGGGGAACACTGAAGCTTTCTTT

v_call: TRBV24-1
clone_size: .
j_call: TRBJ2-1
d_call: .
cdr3_aa: CATSAYGGGEQFF
cdr3_nt: TGTGCCACCAGTGCGTACGGGGGCGGTGAGCAGTTCTTC

v_call: TRBV20-1
clone_size: many
j_call: TRBJ2-7
d_call: TRBD2
cdr3_aa: CSARDSGRTLYEQYF
cdr3_nt: TGCAGTGCAAGGGATAGCGGGAGGACCCTCTACGAGCAGTACTTC

v_call: TRBV4-3
clone_size: few
j_call: TRBJ1-1
d_call: .
cdr3_aa: CASSQDLIRYTEAFF
cdr3_nt: TGCGCCAGCAGCCAAGATCTTATCCGTTACACTGAAGCTTTCTTT

v_call: TRBV12-3/TRBV12-4
clone_size: .
j_call: TRBJ2-7
d_call: .
cdr3_aa: CASSSQSSRGHEQYF
cdr3_nt: TGTGCCAGCAGTTCCCAGTCGAGCAGGGGCCACGAGCAGTACTTC

v_call: TRBV30
clone_size: .
j_call: TRBJ1-2
d_call: TRBD1
cdr3_aa: CAWSVLYRGARGYTF
cdr3_nt: TGTGCCTGGAGTGTACTATACAGGGGAGCCCGAGGCTACACCTTC

v_call: TRBV20-1
clone_size: few
j_call: TRBJ2-7
d_call: .
cdr3_aa: CSAPNPEDLYEQYF
cdr3_nt: TGCAGTGCTCCGAACCCGGAGGATCTCTACGAGCAGTACTTC

v_call: TRBV5-8
clone_size: few
j_call: TRBJ2-7
d_call: .
cdr3_aa: CASRRDTSLPAYEQYF
cdr3_nt: TGTGCCAGCAGGCGGGACACCTCGCTCCCTGCCTACGAGCAGTACTTC

v_call: TRBV6-1
clone_size: .
j_call: TRBJ1-1
d_call: TRBD1
cdr3_aa: CASWTGNLNTEAFF
cdr3_nt: TGTGCCAGCTGGACAGGGAATCTTAACACTGAAGCTTTCTTT

v_call: TRBV28
clone_size: .
j_call: TRBJ2-2
d_call: .
cdr3_aa: CASSTSPIGELFF
cdr3_nt: TGTGCCAGCAGCACTAGCCCCATCGGGGAGCTGTTTTTT

v_call: TRBV30
clone_size: .
j_call: TRBJ2-2
d_call: .
cdr3_aa: CAFDRIDGELFF
cdr3_nt: TGTGCCTTTGACAGGATCGACGGGGAGCTGTTTTTT

v_call: TRBV20-1
clone_size: .
j_call: TRBJ2-7
d_call: .
cdr3_aa: CSAEDSHSHEQYF
cdr3_nt: TGCAGTGCGGAGGACTCCCACTCCCACGAGCAGTACTTC